This T cell receptor beta chain was retrieved from a study of T cell responses to AZD1222 COVID-19 vaccine. The study, taken as a whole, reports: Scientists sampled the repertoires only once the peak T cell response had passed. Among AZD1222 vaccinees, only six or seven were seropositive at baseline. Spike as a whole was targeted by vaccine-associated CD4 TCRs, dominant at 160-218 and 743-854. The donor cohort was predominantly white British with a female majority, and clonal diversity may have been underestimated.

Assay: immunoSEQ multiplex PCR; the TCRdb copy retains only in-frame clones and omits some. The data show roughly 65,000 clones, over 60% seen once. As concerns this clone: The antigen is not known.

Germline CDR1 reads SGHVS; CDR2 reads FQNEAQ. Trimming took off 1 base at V and 4 bases at J, with 8 bases between the two ends. CDR3 length: 15 residues. The chain couples TRBV7-8 to TRBJ2-6; D call uncertain. The sequence came from an adult in good health. Sample: peripheral blood, taken on day 0 of AZD1222 vaccination. Here the CDR3 reads CASSLDLFGANVLTF. For the CDR3, the DNA is TGTGCCAGCAGCTTAGATCTTTTCGGGGCCAACGTCCTGACTTTC.